This entry concerns a single T cell receptor (beta chain). The source of the sample is a study of patients and donors after allogeneic stem cell transplantation. One entry per CDR3 protein, called by TCRdb with MiXCR from the RT-PCR reads. Here the sample spans roughly 180,000 distinct CDR3 sequences, less than 45% being singletons. Germline V gene sequence: CDR1 DFQATT, CDR2 SNEGSKA (reference sequence). Trimming removed 5 bases from V and 7 bases from J; junction bases left unmatched: 7. The CDR3 loop spans 12 amino acids. Sequencing was carried out using blood, either unsorted or a sorted T cell fraction (not recorded which). The sequence derives from a human donor who was either an allogeneic HSCT recipient or a stem cell or donor lymphocyte infusion donor (not recorded which). It is not recorded whose cells these are; they may come from a transplant donor. V usage is TRBV20-1 and J usage is TRBJ1-2, with 7 bases identical to TRBD1. This CDR3 is CSAGKGAGGYTF. CDR3 coding DNA: TGCAGTGCTGGCAAGGGGGCAGGTGGCTACACCTTC.